The next 21 T cell receptor beta chains were all read from a single sample in a study of monozygotic twins with inflammatory bowel disease. Reanalyzing the 5' RACE reads, TCRdb keeps one entry per CDR3 protein, without DNA. The table for this sample gives some 200,000 distinct CDR3 sequences. Specimen: blood. Source of these receptors: a human donor with ulcerative colitis or Crohn's disease, or a healthy co-twin of an affected twin (not recorded which).

The rearrangement uses TRBV6-1 and TRBJ2-3; with no DNA, the TCRdb D assignment of TRBD1 cannot be verified. The V gene's germline CDR1 is MNHNS and CDR2 SASEGT. The CDR3 contains 15 residues. The CDR3 loop is CASSPLSGPGDTQYF.

The chain has TRBV10-3 and TRBJ2-7; lacking DNA, the TRBD1 call made by TCRdb goes unchecked. The CDR3 extends over 13 amino acids. The germline CDR1 and CDR2 sequences are ENHRY and SYGVKD. This CDR3 is CAINGGKLYEQYF.

V is TRBV5-6 and J is TRBJ2-1; TCRdb's assignment of TRBD1 cannot be checked, as there is no DNA. The CDR3 covers 14 residues. Germline CDR1 is SGHDT and CDR2 is YYEEEE. CDR3 residues: CASSFIDRGNEQFF.

The chain employs TRBV27 and TRBJ2-3; there is no DNA to check the TCRdb D call of TRBD2. The germline V gene encodes CDR1 MNHEY and CDR2 SMNVEV (reference sequence). The CDR3 has 12 residues. CDR3 loop: CASSGLTDTQYF.

The gene calls are TRBV19 and TRBJ2-1; TCRdb reports TRBD2, a call that lacks DNA to check it against. Germline loops: CDR1 LNHDA, CDR2 SQIVND (reference sequence). The CDR3 has 16 amino acids. CDR3 in amino acids: CASSRTSGSSYNEQFF.

The J gene is TRBJ1-1, the V gene TRBV6-1; lacking DNA, the TRBD1 call made by TCRdb goes unchecked. The germline V gene encodes CDR1 MNHNS and CDR2 SASEGT. This CDR3 is built from 14 residues. The CDR3 is CASSRGLMNTEAFF.

This sequence joins TRBV18 and TRBJ1-2; TCRdb reports TRBD1, a call that lacks DNA to check it against. This CDR3 has 16 amino acids. CDR1 KGHSH and CDR2 LQKENI come from the germline V gene. The CDR3 reads CASSPSPDRVNYGYTF.

V is TRBV29-1 and J is TRBJ2-1; TCRdb lists TRBD2, though no DNA is available to test this call. Germline V CDR1 and CDR2: SQVTM, ANQGSEA. This CDR3 region has 18 residues. The CDR3 reads CSVEDQISTSGAYNEQFF.

The rearrangement uses TRBV7-9 and TRBJ2-1; TCRdb gives TRBD2 as the D gene, but with no DNA this cannot be confirmed. The CDR3 runs 17 residues. CDR1 is SEHNR and CDR2 is FQNEAQ in the germline V gene (reference sequence). CDR3 loop: CASSLGAGGPSYNEQFF.

V is TRBV7-2 and J is TRBJ2-1; lacking DNA, the TRBD1 call made by TCRdb goes unchecked. CDR1 and CDR2 (germline): SGHTA, FQGNSA. CDR3 length: 15 residues. The CDR3 protein is CASSLGGGLLNEQFF.

The CDR3 sequence is CASSFMGDEQFF. The V and J genes are TRBV7-2 and TRBJ2-1; TCRdb returns TRBD1, unconfirmable since there is no DNA. Germline CDR1 SGHTA, CDR2 FQGNSA. This CDR3 has 12 residues.

The V and J genes are TRBV19 and TRBJ1-2; TCRdb calls TRBD1, which cannot be checked without DNA. The V gene's germline CDR1 is LNHDA and CDR2 SQIVND (reference sequence). CDR3 size: 15 residues. CDR3 sequence reads: CASSALGQGTNGYTF.

The chain carries TRBV2 and TRBJ1-1; TCRdb selects TRBD1, and the lack of DNA leaves this call unchecked. CDR3 size: 14 residues. Germline CDR1 and CDR2: SNHLY and FYNNEI. The chain's CDR3 is CASNIPLENTEAFF.

CDR3 loop: CASTSWGGRPLPSPLHF. This chain links TRBV27 with TRBJ1-6; TCRdb picks TRBD1, but there is no DNA to check that call. This CDR3 comprises 17 residues. Germline values: CDR1 MNHEY, CDR2 SMNVEV (reference sequence).

V gene TRBV6-5 combines with J gene TRBJ1-6; without DNA, the TCRdb call of TRBD1 cannot be checked. The CDR3 covers 16 residues. The germline V gene has CDR1 MNHEY and CDR2 SVGAGI. CDR3 in amino acids: CASSYSSPGTEGPLHF.

The chain has TRBV5-1 and TRBJ1-1; the TCRdb call, TRBD1, lacks DNA for checking. The V gene's germline CDR1 is SGHRS and CDR2 YFSETQ. The CDR3 spans 16 residues. The CDR3 protein is CASSLDGTGGNTEAFF.

This chain connects TRBV7-2 to TRBJ2-3; TCRdb names TRBD1, which stays unverified in the absence of DNA. CDR1 and CDR2 from the germline V gene are SGHTA and FQGNSA. This CDR3 spans 13 amino acids. The CDR3: CASSPGAQDTQYF.

This chain connects TRBV2 to TRBJ2-3. The CDR3 contains 13 residues. Germline loops: CDR1 SNHLY, CDR2 FYNNEI. This CDR3 reads CASSVGPTHTQYF.

This chain links TRBV5-1 with TRBJ2-7; as DNA is missing, the TRBD1 call by TCRdb cannot be tested. The CDR3 is 15 amino acids. Germline V gives CDR1 SGHRS, CDR2 YFSETQ. This chain's CDR3 is CASSLSQGIRYEQYF.

The chain has TRBV7-9 and TRBJ2-7. Germline loops: CDR1 SEHNR, CDR2 FQNEAQ (reference sequence). The length of the CDR3 is 13 residues. The CDR3: CASSPTPRGEQYF.

The chain carries TRBV6-1 and TRBJ1-2; TCRdb's assignment of TRBD1 cannot be checked, as there is no DNA. Germline CDR1 MNHNS, CDR2 SASEGT. The CDR3 is made up of 13 amino acids. The CDR3 here is CASRRTGGYGYTF.